This record looks at one TCR beta chain sequence and its context. V was pared by 5 bases and J by 5 bases, with 5 bases of the junction left unmatched. The CDR3 length is 14 residues. CDR1 and CDR2 from the germline V gene are MNHEY and SMNVEV (reference sequence). This specimen belongs to a study of blood T cell repertoires in COVID-19. Assay: immunoSEQ multiplex PCR; the TCRdb copy retains only in-frame clones and omits some. The table includes over 200,000 clones, approximately 89% detected once. The receptor was derived from a woman in her 30s who had been exposed to COVID-19. This chain uses TRBV27 with TRBJ2-5, with 10 bases matching TRBD1. The material sequenced was PBMCs or T cells enriched from blood (not recorded which). As DNA, the CDR3 is TGTGCCAGCAGTCCTCGGACAGGGGGTGAGACCCAGTACTTC. This gives the protein CASSPRTGGETQYF.